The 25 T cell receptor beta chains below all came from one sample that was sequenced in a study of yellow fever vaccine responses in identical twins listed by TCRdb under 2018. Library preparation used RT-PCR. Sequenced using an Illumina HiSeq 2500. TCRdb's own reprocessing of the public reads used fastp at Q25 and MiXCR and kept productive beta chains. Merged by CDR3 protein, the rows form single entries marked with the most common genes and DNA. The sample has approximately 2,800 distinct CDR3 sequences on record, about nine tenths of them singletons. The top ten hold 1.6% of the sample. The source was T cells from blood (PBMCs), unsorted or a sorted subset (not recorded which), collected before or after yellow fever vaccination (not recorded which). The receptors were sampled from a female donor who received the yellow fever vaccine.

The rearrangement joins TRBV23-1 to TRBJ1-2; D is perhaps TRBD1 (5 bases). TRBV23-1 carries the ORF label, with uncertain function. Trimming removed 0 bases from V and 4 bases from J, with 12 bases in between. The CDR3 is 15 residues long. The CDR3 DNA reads TGCGCCAGCAGTCAATCATCAGGGATCGGCTATGGCTACACCTTC. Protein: CASSQSSGIGYGYTF.

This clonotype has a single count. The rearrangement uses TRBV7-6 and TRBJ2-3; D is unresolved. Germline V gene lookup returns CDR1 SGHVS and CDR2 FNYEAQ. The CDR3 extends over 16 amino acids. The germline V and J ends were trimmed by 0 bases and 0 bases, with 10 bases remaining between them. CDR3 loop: CASSLALTSSTDTQYF. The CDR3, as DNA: TGTGCCAGCAGCTTAGCATTGACATCTAGCACAGATACGCAGTATTTT.

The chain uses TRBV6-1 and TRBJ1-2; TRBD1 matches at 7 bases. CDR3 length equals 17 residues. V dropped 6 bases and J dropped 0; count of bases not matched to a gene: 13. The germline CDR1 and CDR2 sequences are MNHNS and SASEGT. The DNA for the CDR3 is TGTGCCAGCAGGGGCGCCCCGGGGACAGCTCCTAACTATGGCTACACCTTC. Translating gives CASRGAPGTAPNYGYTF.

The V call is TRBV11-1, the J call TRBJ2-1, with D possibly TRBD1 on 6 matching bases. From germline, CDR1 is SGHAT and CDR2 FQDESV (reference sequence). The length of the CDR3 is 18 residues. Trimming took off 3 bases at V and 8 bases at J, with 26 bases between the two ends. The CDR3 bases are TGTGCCAGCAGCTTCGGCCTTCTACAGGGAATGAATACGGATGAGCAGTTCTTC. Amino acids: CASSFGLLQGMNTDEQFF.

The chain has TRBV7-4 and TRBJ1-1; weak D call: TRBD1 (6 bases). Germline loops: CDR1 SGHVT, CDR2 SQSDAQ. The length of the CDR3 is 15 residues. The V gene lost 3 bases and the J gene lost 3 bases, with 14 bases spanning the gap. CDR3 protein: CASSFRQAVDTEAFF. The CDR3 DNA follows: TGTGCCAGCAGCTTTCGACAGGCGGTGGACACTGAAGCTTTCTTT.

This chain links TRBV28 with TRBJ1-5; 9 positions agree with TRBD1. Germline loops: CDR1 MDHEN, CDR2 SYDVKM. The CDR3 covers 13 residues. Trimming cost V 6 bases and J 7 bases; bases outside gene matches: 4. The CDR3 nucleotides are TGTGCCAGCAGCCGGGACAGGGTCCAGCCCCAGCATTTT. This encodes CASSRDRVQPQHF.

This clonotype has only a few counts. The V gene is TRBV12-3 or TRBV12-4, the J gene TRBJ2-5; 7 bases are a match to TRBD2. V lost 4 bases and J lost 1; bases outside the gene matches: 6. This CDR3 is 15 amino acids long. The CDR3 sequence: CASSSSLAGQETQYF. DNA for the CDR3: TGTGCCAGCAGTTCCTCTTTAGCGGGCCAAGAGACCCAGTACTTC.

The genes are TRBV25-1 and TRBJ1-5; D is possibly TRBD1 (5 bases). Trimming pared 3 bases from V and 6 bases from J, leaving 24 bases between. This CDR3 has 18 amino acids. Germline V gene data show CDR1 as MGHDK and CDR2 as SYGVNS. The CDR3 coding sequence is TGTGCCAGCAGTGACCTTGAGGGGCAACCCAGGGCGCGTCAGCCCCAGCATTTT. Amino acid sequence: CASSDLEGQPRARQPQHF. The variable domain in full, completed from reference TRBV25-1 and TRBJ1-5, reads EADIYQTPRYLVIGTGKKITLECSQTMGHDKMYWYQQDPGMELHLIHYSYGVNSTEKGDLSSESTVSRIRTEHFPLTLESARPSHTSQYLCASSDLEGQPRARQPQHFGDGTRLSIL.

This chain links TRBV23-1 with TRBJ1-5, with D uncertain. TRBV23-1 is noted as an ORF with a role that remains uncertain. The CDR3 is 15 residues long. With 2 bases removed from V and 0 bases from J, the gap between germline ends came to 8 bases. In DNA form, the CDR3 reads TGCGCCAGCAGTCAAGGTTTTTATAGCAATCAGCCCCAGCATTTT. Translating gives CASSQGFYSNQPQHF.

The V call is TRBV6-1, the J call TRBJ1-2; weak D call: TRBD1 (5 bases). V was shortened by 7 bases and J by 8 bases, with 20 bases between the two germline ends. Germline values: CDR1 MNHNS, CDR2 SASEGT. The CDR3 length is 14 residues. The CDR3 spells CASTPKGSIGGYTF. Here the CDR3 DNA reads TGTGCCAGCACCCCAAAGGGGAGCATCGGAGGCTACACCTTC.

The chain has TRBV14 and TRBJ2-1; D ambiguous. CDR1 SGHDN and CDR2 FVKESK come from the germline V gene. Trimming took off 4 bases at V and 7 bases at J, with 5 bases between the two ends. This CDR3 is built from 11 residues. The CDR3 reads CASSLRNEQFF. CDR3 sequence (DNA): TGTGCCAGCAGCCTCCGGAATGAGCAGTTCTTC.

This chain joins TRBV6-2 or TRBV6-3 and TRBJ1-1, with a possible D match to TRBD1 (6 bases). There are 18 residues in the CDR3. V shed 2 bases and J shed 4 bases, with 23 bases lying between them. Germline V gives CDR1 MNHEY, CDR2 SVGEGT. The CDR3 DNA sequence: TGTGCCAGCAGTTACGCCTTAAACGGAAACCCAGGGGTCACTGAAGCTTTCTTT. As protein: CASSYALNGNPGVTEAFF.

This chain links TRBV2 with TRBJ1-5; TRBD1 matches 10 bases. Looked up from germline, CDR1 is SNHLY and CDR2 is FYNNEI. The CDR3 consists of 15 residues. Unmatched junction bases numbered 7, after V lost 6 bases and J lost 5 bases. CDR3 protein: CASSGQGGIDQPQHF. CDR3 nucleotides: TGTGCCAGCAGCGGACAGGGGGGTATCGATCAGCCCCAGCATTTT.

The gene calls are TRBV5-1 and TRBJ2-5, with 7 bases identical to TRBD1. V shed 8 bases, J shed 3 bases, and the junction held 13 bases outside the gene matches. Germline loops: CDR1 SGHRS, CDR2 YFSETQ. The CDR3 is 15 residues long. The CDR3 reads CASTTDRPDKETQYF. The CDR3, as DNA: TGCGCCAGTACTACGGACAGGCCAGACAAAGAGACCCAGTACTTC. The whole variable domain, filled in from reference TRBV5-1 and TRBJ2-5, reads KAGVTQTPRYLIKTRGQQVTLSCSPISGHRSVSWYQQTPGQGLQFLFEYFSETQRNKGNFPGRFSGRQFSNSRSEMNVSTLELGDSALYLCASTTDRPDKETQYFGPGTRLLVL.

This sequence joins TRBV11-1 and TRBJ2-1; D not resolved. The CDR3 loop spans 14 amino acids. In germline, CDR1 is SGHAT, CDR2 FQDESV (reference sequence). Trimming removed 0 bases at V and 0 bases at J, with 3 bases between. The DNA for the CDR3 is TGTGCCAGCAGCTTAGCCGCCTCCTACAATGAGCAGTTCTTC. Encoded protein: CASSLAASYNEQFF.

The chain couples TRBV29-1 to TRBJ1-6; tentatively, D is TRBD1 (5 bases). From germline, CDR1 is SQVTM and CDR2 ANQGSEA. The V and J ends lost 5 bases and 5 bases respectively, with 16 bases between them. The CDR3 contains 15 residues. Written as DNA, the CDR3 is TGCAGCGTTTTTACCCAGACAGCAAATAATTCACCCCTCCACTTT. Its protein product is CSVFTQTANNSPLHF.

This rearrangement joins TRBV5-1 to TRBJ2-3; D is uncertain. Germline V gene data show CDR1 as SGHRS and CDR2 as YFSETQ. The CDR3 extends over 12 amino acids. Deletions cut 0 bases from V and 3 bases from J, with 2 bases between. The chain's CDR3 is CASSLETDTQYF. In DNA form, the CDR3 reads TGCGCCAGCAGCTTGGAAACAGATACGCAGTATTTT.

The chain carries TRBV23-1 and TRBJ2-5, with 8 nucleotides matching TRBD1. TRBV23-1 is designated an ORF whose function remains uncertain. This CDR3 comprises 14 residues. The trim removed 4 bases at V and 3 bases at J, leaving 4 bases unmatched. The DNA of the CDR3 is TGCGCCAGCAGTCGGGACAGGACAAAAGAGACCCAGTACTTC. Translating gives CASSRDRTKETQYF.

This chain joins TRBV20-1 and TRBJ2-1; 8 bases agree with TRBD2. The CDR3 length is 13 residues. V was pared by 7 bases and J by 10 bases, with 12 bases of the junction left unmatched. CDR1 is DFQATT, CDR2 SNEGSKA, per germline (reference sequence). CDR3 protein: CSGGGLVGGEQFF. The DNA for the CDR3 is TGCAGTGGGGGGGGACTAGTGGGAGGGGAGCAGTTCTTC.

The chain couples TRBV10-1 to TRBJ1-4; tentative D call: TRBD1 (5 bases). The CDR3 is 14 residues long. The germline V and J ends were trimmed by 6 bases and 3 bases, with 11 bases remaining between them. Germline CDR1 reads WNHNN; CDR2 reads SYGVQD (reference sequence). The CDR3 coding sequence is TGCGCCAGCAGCGCCGGGACGGCTAATGAAAAACTGTTTTTT. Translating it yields CASSAGTANEKLFF.

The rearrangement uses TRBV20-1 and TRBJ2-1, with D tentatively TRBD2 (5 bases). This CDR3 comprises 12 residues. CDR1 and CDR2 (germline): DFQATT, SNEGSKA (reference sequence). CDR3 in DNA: TGCAGCGGGATCCTAATGGACAATGAGCAGTTCTTC. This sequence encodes CSGILMDNEQFF.

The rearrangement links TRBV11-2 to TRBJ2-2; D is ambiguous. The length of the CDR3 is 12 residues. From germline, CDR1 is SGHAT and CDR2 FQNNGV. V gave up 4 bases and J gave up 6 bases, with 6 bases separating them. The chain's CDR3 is CASSWSPGELFF. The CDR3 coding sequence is TGTGCCAGCAGCTGGAGTCCCGGGGAGCTGTTTTTT.

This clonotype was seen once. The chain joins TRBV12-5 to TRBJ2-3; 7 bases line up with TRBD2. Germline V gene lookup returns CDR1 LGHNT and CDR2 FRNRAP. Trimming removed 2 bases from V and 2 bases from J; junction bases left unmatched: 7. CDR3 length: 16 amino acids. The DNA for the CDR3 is TGTGCTAGTGGTTTGTTCGCGGGAGAGATCACAGATACGCAGTATTTT. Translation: CASGLFAGEITDTQYF. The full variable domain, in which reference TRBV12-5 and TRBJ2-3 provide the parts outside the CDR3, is DARVTQTPRHKVTEMGQEVTMRCQPILGHNTVFWYRQTMMQGLELLAYFRNRAPLDDSGMPKDRFSAEMPDATLATLKIQPSEPRDSAVYFCASGLFAGEITDTQYFGPGTRLTVL.

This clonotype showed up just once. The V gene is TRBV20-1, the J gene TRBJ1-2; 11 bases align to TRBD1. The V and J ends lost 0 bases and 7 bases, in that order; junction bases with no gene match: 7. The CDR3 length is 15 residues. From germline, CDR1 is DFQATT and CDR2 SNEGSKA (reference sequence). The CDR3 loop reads CSARDPGQGAFGYTF. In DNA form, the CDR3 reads TGCAGTGCTAGAGATCCCGGACAGGGGGCGTTTGGCTACACCTTC.

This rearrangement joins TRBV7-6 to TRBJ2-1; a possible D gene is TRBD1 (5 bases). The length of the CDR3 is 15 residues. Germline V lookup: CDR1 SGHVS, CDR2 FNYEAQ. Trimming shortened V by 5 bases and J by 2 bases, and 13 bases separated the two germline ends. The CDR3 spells CASSKDSRPYNEQFF. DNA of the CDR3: TGTGCCAGCAGCAAAGACAGTCGCCCCTACAATGAGCAGTTCTTC.